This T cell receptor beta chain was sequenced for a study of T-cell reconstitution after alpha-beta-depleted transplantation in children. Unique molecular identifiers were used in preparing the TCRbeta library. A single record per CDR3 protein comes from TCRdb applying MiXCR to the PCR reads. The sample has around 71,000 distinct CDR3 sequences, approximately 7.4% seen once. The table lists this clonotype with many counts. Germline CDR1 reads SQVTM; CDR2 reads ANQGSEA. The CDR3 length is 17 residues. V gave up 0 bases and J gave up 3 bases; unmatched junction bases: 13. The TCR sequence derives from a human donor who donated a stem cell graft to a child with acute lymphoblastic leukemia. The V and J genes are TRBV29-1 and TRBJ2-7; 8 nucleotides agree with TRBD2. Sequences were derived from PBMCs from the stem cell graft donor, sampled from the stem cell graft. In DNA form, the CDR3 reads TGCAGCGTTGAAGATCTCGGGGGGGCCGTACGGTACTACGAGCAGTACTTC. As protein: CSVEDLGGAVRYYEQYF.